Shown below are 11 T cell receptor beta chains from a single sample sequenced in a study of blood T cell repertoires in COVID-19. Profiled with immunoSEQ multiplex PCR; TCRdb holds only in-frame clones, not every one. The table has some 150,000 clones, 70% to 80% seen once. Material: peripheral blood. The receptors were gathered from a woman aged 45 to 65 with active or convalescent COVID-19.

The gene calls are TRBV6-6 and TRBJ2-7; a possible D gene is TRBD1 (6 bases). The CDR3 is 13 residues long. Between the trimmed V and J ends, which lost 2 bases and 6 bases, there was a span of 11 bases. Germline V CDR1 and CDR2: MNHNY, SVGAGI (reference sequence). The CDR3 reads CASSYVTGSEQYF. Written as DNA, the CDR3 is TGTGCCAGCAGTTACGTGACAGGAAGCGAGCAGTACTTC.

This chain links TRBV10-3 with TRBJ1-2; 7 bases fit TRBD1. The germline V gene encodes CDR1 ENHRY and CDR2 SYGVKD. V shed 5 bases, J shed 5 bases, and the junction held 5 bases outside the gene matches. The CDR3 is 13 residues long. Written as DNA, the CDR3 is TGTGCCATCAGTTTTAGACAGGGTTATGGCTACACCTTC. Translated, it gives CAISFRQGYGYTF.

This clone was recorded a few times. This chain joins TRBV19 and TRBJ2-5, with TRBD1 identical over 8 bases. The germline V gene encodes CDR1 LNHDA and CDR2 SQIVND (reference sequence). The V and J ends lost 8 bases and 4 bases, in that order; junction bases with no gene match: 9. The CDR3 is 14 amino acids. Written as DNA, the CDR3 is TGTGCCAGTCAGCGACAGGGGTCGGGAGAGACCCAGTACTTC. This translates into CASQRQGSGETQYF.

With regard to this clone: Other DNA sequences from this sample encode an identical CDR3 as well. The CDR3 region has the DNA TGTGCCAGCAGTTCGACACGTGGCTACACCTTC. Its protein is CASSSTRGYTF. The genes are TRBV28 and TRBJ1-2; D is unclear. Germline V gene sequence: CDR1 MDHEN, CDR2 SYDVKM. Deletions cut 4 bases from V and 7 bases from J, with 7 bases between. CDR3 size: 11 residues.

The chain recombines TRBV28 with TRBJ2-6; 7 nucleotides match TRBD1. J was trimmed by 0 bases and V by 5 bases; bases with no gene match: 1. Germline-derived CDR1 and CDR2 are MDHEN and SYDVKM. This CDR3 comprises 15 residues. Here the CDR3 reads CASSRTGSGANVLTF. CDR3 nucleotide sequence: TGTGCCAGCAGTCGGACAGGCTCTGGGGCCAACGTCCTGACTTTC.

J is TRBJ1-2 and V is TRBV27; 11 bases are shared with TRBD1. The CDR3 is 17 amino acids. CDR1 and CDR2 (germline): MNHEY, SMNVEV (reference sequence). With 5 bases clipped from V and 0 bases from J, the junction kept 8 bases outside the gene matches. CDR3 nucleotide sequence: TGTGCCAGCAGTCCCGGGACAGGGGGTTGGGCTAACTATGGCTACACCTTC. It translates to CASSPGTGGWANYGYTF.

The V gene is TRBV4-1, the J gene TRBJ2-1, with D hard to call. CDR1 is MGHRA, CDR2 YSYEKL, per germline. Trimming left V 0 bases short and J 9 bases short, with 6 bases between. The CDR3 is 12 amino acids. The CDR3 nucleotides read TGCGCCAGCAGCCAAGATCCTAGTGAGCAGTTCTTC. Amino acids: CASSQDPSEQFF.

This clone has only one observation. The rearrangement uses TRBV19 and TRBJ1-2; D not resolved. Trimming removed 5 bases at V and 0 bases at J, with 13 bases between. Per the germline V gene, CDR1 is LNHDA and CDR2 is SQIVND (reference sequence). The CDR3 sequence is 15 residues long. This CDR3 is CASSVPRGANYGYTF. Written as DNA, the CDR3 is TGTGCCAGTAGTGTTCCAAGAGGAGCTAACTATGGCTACACCTTC.

The V and J genes are TRBV6-5 and TRBJ1-1, with D perhaps TRBD1 (6 bases). V was trimmed by 10 bases and J by 11 bases, leaving 20 bases between them. The CDR3 is made up of 12 amino acids. CDR1 and CDR2 (germline): MNHEY, SVGAGI. CDR3 region: CATRQVPGPAFF. The CDR3 DNA is TGTGCCACCCGACAGGTTCCAGGTCCCGCTTTCTTT.

The chain employs TRBV19 and TRBJ2-3; the match to TRBD1 covers 8 bases. The CDR3 sequence is 18 residues long. From germline, CDR1 is LNHDA and CDR2 SQIVND (reference sequence). The V and J ends lost 1 base and 1 base, in that order; junction bases with no gene match: 10. This CDR3 is CASSIVWQGAAGTDTQYF. The CDR3 region has the DNA TGTGCCAGTAGTATAGTATGGCAGGGGGCGGCAGGCACAGATACGCAGTATTTT.

The rearrangement uses TRBV11-2 and TRBJ1-1; weak D call: TRBD1 (5 bases). Germline CDR1 and CDR2: SGHAT and FQNNGV. V dropped 1 base and J dropped 4 bases, with 10 bases sitting between them. CDR3 length equals 14 residues. CDR3 nucleotide sequence: TGTGCCAGCAGCTTAGTTACGGGGGGCACTGAAGCTTTCTTT. The encoded protein is CASSLVTGGTEAFF.